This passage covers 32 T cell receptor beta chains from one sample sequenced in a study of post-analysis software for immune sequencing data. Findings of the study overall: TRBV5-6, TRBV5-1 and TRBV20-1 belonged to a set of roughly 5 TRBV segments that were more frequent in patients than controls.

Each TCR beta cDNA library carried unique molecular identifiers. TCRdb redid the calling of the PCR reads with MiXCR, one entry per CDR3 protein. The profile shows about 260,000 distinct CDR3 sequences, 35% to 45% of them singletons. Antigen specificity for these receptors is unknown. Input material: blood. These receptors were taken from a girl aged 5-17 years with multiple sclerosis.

The CDR3 sequence: CSARDSGTGGTEAFF. For the CDR3, the DNA is TGCAGTGCTAGAGACTCCGGGACAGGAGGTACTGAAGCTTTCTTT. The chain employs TRBV20-1 and TRBJ1-1; TRBD1 agrees at 8 bases. Trimming took 0 bases from V and 5 from J; bases not matched to a gene: 8. This CDR3 has 15 amino acids. Germline lookup yields CDR1 DFQATT and CDR2 SNEGSKA (reference sequence).

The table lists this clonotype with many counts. CDR3 sequence reads: CASSPRRSGWDPNEQFF. CDR3 sequence (DNA): TGTGCCAGCAGCCCCCGTCGGTCGGGTTGGGATCCCAATGAGCAGTTCTTC. This rearrangement joins TRBV7-2 to TRBJ2-1; no definite D call. Trimming shortened V by 5 bases and J by 6 bases, and 23 bases separated the two germline ends. Germline CDR1 is SGHTA and CDR2 is FQGNSA. This CDR3 comprises 17 residues.

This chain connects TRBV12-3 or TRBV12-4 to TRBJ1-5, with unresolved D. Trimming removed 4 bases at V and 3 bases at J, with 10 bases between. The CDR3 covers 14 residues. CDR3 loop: CASSWAGNNQPQHF. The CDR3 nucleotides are TGTGCCAGCAGTTGGGCAGGCAACAATCAGCCCCAGCATTTT.

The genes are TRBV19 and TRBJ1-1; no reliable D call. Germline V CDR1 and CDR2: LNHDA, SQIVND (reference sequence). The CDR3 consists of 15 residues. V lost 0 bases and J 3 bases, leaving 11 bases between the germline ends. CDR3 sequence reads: CASSIDQRHHTEAFF. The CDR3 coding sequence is TGTGCCAGTAGTATAGATCAGCGACACCACACTGAAGCTTTCTTT.

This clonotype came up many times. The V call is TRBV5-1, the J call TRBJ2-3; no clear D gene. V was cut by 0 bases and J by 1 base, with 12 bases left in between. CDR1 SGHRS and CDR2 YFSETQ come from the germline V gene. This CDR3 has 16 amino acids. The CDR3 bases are TGCGCCAGCAGCTTGGTGCCGACCATGGGCACAGATACGCAGTATTTT. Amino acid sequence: CASSLVPTMGTDTQYF.

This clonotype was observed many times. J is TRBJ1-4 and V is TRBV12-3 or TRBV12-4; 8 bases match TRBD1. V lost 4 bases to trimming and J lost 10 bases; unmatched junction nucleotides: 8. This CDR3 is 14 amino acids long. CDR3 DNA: TGTGCCAGCAGTTCCATCGACAGGGGATCAAAACTGTTTTTT. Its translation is CASSSIDRGSKLFF.

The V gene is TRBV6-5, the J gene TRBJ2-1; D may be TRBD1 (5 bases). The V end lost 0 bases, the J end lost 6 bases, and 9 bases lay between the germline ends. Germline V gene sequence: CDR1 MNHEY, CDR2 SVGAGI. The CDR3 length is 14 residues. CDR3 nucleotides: TGTGCCAGCAGTTACTCGGGCAGGGCCAATGAGCAGTTCTTC. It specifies CASSYSGRANEQFF.

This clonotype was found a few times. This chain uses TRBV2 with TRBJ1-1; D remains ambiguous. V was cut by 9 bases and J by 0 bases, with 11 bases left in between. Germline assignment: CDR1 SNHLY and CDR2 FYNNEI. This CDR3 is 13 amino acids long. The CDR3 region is CASTVTVNTEAFF. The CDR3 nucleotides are TGTGCCAGTACCGTGACGGTGAACACTGAAGCTTTCTTT.

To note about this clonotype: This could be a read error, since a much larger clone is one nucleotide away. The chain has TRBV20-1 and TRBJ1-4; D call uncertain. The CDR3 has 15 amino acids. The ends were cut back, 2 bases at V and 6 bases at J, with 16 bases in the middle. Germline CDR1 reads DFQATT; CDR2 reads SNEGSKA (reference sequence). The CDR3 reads CSARPPGRGDEKLFF. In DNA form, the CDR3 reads TGCAGTGCTAGACCCCCCGGACGGGGAGATGAAAAACTGTTTTTT.

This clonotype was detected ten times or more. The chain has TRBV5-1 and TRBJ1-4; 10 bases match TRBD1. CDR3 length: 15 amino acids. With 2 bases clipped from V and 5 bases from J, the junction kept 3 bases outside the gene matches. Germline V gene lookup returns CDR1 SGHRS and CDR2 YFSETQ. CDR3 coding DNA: TGCGCCAGCAGCTTTAGACAGGGGGCGAATGAAAAACTGTTTTTT. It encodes CASSFRQGANEKLFF. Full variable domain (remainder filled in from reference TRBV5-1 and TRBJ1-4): KAGVTQTPRYLIKTRGQQVTLSCSPISGHRSVSWYQQTPGQGLQFLFEYFSETQRNKGNFPGRFSGRQFSNSRSEMNVSTLELGDSALYLCASSFRQGANEKLFFGSGTQLSVL.

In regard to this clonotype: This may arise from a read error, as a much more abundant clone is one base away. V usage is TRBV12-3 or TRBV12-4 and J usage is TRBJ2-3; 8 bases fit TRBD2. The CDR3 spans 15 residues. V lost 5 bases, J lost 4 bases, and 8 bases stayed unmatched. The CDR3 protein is CASSQLAASADTQYF. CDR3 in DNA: TGTGCCAGCAGTCAACTAGCGGCAAGCGCAGATACGCAGTATTTT.

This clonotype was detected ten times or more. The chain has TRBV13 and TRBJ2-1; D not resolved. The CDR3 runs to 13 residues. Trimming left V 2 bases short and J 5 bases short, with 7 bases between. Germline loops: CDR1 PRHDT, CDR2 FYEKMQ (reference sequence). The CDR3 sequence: CASSLRLNNEQFF. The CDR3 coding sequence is TGTGCCAGCAGCTTACGGTTGAACAATGAGCAGTTCTTC.

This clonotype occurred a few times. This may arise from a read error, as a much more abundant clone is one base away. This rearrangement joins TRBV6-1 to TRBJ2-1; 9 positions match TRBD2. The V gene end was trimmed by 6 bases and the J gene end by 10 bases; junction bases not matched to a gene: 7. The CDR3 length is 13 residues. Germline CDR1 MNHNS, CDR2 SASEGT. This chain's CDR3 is CASRGLAGHEQFF. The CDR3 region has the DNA TGTGCCAGCAGGGGACTAGCAGGTCACGAGCAGTTCTTC.

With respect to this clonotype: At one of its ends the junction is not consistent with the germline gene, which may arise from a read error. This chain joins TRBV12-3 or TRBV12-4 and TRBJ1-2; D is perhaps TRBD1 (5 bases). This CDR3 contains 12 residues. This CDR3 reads CACSRGDNGYTF. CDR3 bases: TGTGCCTGCAGTCGGGGGGATAATGGCTACACCTTC.

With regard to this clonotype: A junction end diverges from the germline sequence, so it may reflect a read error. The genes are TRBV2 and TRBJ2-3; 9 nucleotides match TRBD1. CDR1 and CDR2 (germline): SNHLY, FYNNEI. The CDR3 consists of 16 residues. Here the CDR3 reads CASSEVGDRGTDTQYF. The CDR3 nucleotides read TGTGCCAGCAGCGAAGTAGGGGACAGGGGCACAGATACGCAGTATTTT.

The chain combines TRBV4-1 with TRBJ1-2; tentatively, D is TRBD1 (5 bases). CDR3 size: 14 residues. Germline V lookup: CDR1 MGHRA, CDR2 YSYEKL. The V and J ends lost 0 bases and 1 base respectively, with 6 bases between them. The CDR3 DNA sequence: TGCGCCAGCAGCCAAGAAGACAGTAACTATGGCTACACCTTC. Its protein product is CASSQEDSNYGYTF.

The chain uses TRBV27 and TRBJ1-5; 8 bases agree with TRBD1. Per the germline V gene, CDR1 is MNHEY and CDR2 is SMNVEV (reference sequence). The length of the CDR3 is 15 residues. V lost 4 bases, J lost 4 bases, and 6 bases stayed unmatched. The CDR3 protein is CASSSTTGENQPQHF. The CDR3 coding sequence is TGTGCCAGCAGTTCCACGACAGGGGAAAATCAGCCCCAGCATTTT.

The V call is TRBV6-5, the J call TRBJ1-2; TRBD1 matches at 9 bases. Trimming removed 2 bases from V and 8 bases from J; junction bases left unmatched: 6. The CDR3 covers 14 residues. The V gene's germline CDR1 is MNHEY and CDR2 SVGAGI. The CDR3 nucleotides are TGTGCCAGCAGTTACGGGACAGGGTACGGCGGCTACACCTTC. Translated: CASSYGTGYGGYTF.

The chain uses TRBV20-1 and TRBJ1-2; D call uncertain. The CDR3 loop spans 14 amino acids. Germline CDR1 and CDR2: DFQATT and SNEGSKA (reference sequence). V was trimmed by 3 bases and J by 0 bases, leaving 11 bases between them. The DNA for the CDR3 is TGCAGTGCTAGTGCCCCAGCGTCTAACTATGGCTACACCTTC. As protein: CSASAPASNYGYTF.

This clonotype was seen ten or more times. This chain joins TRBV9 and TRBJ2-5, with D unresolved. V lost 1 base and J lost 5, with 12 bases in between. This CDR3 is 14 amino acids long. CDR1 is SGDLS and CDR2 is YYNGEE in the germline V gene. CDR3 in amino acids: CASSVRLAPETQYF. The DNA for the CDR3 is TGTGCCAGCAGCGTACGATTAGCCCCGGAGACCCAGTACTTC. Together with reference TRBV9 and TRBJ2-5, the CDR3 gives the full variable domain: DSGVTQTPKHLITATGQRVTLRCSPRSGDLSVYWYQQSLDQGLQFLIQYYNGEERAKGNILERFSAQQFPDLHSELNLSSLELGDSALYFCASSVRLAPETQYFGPGTRLLVL.

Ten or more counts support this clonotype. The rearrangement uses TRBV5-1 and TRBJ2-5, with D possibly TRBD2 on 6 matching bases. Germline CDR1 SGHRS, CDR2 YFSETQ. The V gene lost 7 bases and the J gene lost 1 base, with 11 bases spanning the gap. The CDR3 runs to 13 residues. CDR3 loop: CASLRDSQETQYF. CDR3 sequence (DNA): TGCGCCAGCCTACGGGACTCCCAAGAGACCCAGTACTTC.

This CDR3 is CASSQGILAGNTIYF. The CDR3 region has the DNA TGTGCCAGCAGCCAAGGCATACTCGCTGGAAACACCATATATTTT. The V and J genes are TRBV14 and TRBJ1-3; D is unresolved. Trimming pared 1 base from V and 2 bases from J, leaving 9 bases between. The CDR3 has 15 amino acids. The germline V gene encodes CDR1 SGHDN and CDR2 FVKESK.

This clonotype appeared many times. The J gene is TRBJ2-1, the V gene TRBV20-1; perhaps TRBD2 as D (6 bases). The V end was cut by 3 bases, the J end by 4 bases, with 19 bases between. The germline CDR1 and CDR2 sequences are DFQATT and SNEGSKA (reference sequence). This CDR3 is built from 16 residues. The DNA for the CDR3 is TGCAGTGCTAGTGAAATTACCGGGACTGGTTACAATGAGCAGTTCTTC. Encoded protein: CSASEITGTGYNEQFF.

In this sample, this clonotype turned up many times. The CDR3 is CSARFPSSYEQYF. The CDR3 nucleotides read TGCAGTGCTAGATTCCCCAGTTCCTACGAGCAGTACTTC. The gene calls are TRBV20-1 and TRBJ2-7, with D unclear. V lost 2 bases and J 1 base, leaving 9 bases between the germline ends. From germline, CDR1 is DFQATT and CDR2 SNEGSKA (reference sequence). This CDR3 is built from 13 residues.

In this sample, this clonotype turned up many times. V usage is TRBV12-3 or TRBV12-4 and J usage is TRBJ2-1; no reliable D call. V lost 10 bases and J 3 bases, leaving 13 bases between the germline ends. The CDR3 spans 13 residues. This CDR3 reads CATSQEYYNEQFF. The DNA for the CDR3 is TGTGCCACCAGCCAGGAATACTACAATGAGCAGTTCTTC.

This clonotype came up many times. In nucleotides, the CDR3 is TGTGCCAGCAGTGAGCTTACAGGGAACACTGAAGCTTTCTTT. It is translated as CASSELTGNTEAFF. The rearrangement joins TRBV25-1 to TRBJ1-1; D perhaps matches TRBD1 (5 bases). Trimming removed 3 bases from V and 1 base from J, with 9 bases in between. This CDR3 region has 14 residues. Per germline, CDR1 MGHDK and CDR2 SYGVNS.

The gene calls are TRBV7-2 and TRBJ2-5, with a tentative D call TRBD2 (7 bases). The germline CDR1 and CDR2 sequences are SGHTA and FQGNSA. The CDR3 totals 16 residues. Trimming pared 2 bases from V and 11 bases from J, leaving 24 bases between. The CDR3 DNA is TGTGCCAGCAGCTTAAGAAGGGGGGGCTCCTACAATGAGCAGTACTTC. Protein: CASSLRRGGSYNEQYF.

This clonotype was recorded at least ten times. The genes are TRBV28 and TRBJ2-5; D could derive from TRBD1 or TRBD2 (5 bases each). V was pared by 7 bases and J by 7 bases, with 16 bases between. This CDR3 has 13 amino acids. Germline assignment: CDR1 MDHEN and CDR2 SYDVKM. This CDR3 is CASIRGGSGTQYF. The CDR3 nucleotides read TGTGCCAGCATCCGGGGCGGATCGGGGACCCAGTACTTC.

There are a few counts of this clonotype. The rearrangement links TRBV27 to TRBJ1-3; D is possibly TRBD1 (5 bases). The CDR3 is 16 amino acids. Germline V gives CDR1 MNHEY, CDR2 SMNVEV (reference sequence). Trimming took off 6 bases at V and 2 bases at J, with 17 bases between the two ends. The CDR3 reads CASRRGGGVAGNTIYF. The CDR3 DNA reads TGTGCCAGCAGGAGGGGCGGAGGAGTAGCTGGAAACACCATATATTTT.

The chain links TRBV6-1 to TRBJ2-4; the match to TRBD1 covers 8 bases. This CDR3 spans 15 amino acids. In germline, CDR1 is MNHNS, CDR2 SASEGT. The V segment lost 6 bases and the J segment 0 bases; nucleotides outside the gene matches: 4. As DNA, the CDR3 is TGTGCCAGCAGCGGACAGGGTCTAGCCAAAAACATTCAGTACTTC. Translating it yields CASSGQGLAKNIQYF.

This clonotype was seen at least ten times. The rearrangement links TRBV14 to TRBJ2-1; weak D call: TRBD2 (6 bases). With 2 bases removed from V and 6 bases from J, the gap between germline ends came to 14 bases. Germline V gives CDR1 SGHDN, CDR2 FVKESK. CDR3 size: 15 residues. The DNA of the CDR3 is TGTGCCAGCAGCCAACGGCAGGGACTTCGCAATGAGCAGTTCTTC. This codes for CASSQRQGLRNEQFF. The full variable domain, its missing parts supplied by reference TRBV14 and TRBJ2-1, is EAGVTQFPSHSVIEKGQTVTLRCDPISGHDNLYWYRRVMGKEIKFLLHFVKESKQDESGMPNNRFLAERTGGTYSTLKVQPAELEDSGVYFCASSQRQGLRNEQFFGPGTRLTVL.

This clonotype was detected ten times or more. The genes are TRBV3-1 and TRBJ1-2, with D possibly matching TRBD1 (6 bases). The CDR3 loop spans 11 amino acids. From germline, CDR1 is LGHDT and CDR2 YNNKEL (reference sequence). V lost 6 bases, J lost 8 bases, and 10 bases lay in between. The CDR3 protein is CASRAGGGYTF. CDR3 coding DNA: TGTGCCAGCAGGGCTGGGGGCGGCTACACCTTC.